These 21 T cell receptor beta chains originate from one sample sequenced in a study of T cells expressing NK-cell markers (dated by TCRdb to the early 2020s). Library creation used 5' RACE. The data were produced on an Illumina HiSeq 2000. Through TCRdb reprocessing, the reads give one entry per CDR3 protein sequence; DNA is omitted. The sample's records list 500,000 to 600,000 distinct CDR3 sequences. Under 4.5% of the sample is held by the ten biggest clonotypes. The source material was blood T cells: a sorted CD56 or NKG2C T cell subset, CD4+ or CD8+ T cells, or bulk PBMC T cells (not recorded which). Receptors were obtained from a man aged 18 to 30 in good health. Donor details come from another sample of the same person, matched by shared clones.

The chain recombines TRBV6-5 with TRBJ2-2; TCRdb calls TRBD2, which cannot be checked without DNA. Germline V gene lookup returns CDR1 MNHEY and CDR2 SVGAGI. The CDR3 extends over 18 amino acids. CDR3 region: CASSYSIVFPAGTGELFF.

The chain employs TRBV20-1 and TRBJ2-5; the TCRdb call, TRBD1, lacks DNA for checking. The CDR3 has 14 amino acids. From germline, CDR1 is DFQATT and CDR2 SNEGSKA (reference sequence). Here the CDR3 reads CSAAPGQSEETQYF.

J is TRBJ2-3 and V is TRBV20-1. Per the germline V gene, CDR1 is DFQATT and CDR2 is SNEGSKA (reference sequence). The CDR3 has 13 residues. The CDR3 reads CSAKSRSLDTQYF.

The chain has TRBV24-1 and TRBJ2-1. This CDR3 is built from 15 residues. CDR1 KGHDR and CDR2 SFDVKD come from the germline V gene. CDR3 residues: CATSDLNPDYNEQFF.

This rearrangement joins TRBV4-1 to TRBJ1-1. Germline CDR1 and CDR2: MGHRA and YSYEKL. The CDR3 length is 15 residues. The CDR3 spells CASSQGGWPNTEAFF.

This chain links TRBV12-3 or TRBV12-4 with TRBJ2-7; TCRdb names TRBD1, which stays unverified in the absence of DNA. The CDR3 loop spans 15 amino acids. The chain's CDR3 is CASRGGQGISYEQYF.

The chain couples TRBV20-1 to TRBJ2-3; TCRdb's assignment of TRBD1 cannot be checked, as there is no DNA. From germline, CDR1 is DFQATT and CDR2 SNEGSKA (reference sequence). This CDR3 is 16 amino acids long. This chain's CDR3 is CSASGTGGASTDTQYF.

The V gene is TRBV10-3, the J gene TRBJ2-3; without DNA, the TCRdb call of TRBD1 cannot be checked. The germline V gene encodes CDR1 ENHRY and CDR2 SYGVKD. The CDR3 has 14 amino acids. The CDR3 loop is CAISGGAPRDTQYF.

V is TRBV9 and J is TRBJ1-1. The V gene's germline CDR1 is SGDLS and CDR2 YYNGEE. The CDR3 spans 15 residues. The CDR3 reads CASSVEFASGTEAFF.

The gene calls are TRBV9 and TRBJ1-2; TCRdb indicates TRBD1, and absent DNA this call remains unverified. Germline-derived CDR1 and CDR2 are SGDLS and YYNGEE. This CDR3 comprises 13 residues. The CDR3 sequence is CASSSRVKGGYTF. Full variable domain (outside the CDR3, taken from reference TRBV9 and TRBJ1-2): DSGVTQTPKHLITATGQRVTLRCSPRSGDLSVYWYQQSLDQGLQFLIQYYNGEERAKGNILERFSAQQFPDLHSELNLSSLELGDSALYFCASSSRVKGGYTFGSGTRLTVV.

The chain combines TRBV2 with TRBJ1-5. The CDR3 has 15 residues. The germline V gene has CDR1 SNHLY and CDR2 FYNNEI. The CDR3 region is CASSLLEAGNQPQHF.

This chain uses TRBV4-3 with TRBJ2-3; TCRdb returns TRBD2, unconfirmable since there is no DNA. The CDR3 runs to 16 residues. The germline V gene has CDR1 LGHNA and CDR2 YSLEER. Here the CDR3 reads CASAPGLGEALGTQYF.

CDR3 region: CASSGSGLETNEQFF. The chain uses TRBV4-2 and TRBJ2-1; checking the TCRdb D call of TRBD2 is not possible without DNA. This CDR3 is built from 15 residues. Looked up from germline, CDR1 is LGHNA and CDR2 is YNFKEQ.

The rearrangement links TRBV2 to TRBJ2-5; with no DNA, the TCRdb D assignment of TRBD1 cannot be verified. The germline CDR1 and CDR2 sequences are SNHLY and FYNNEI. The CDR3 is made up of 13 amino acids. CDR3 residues: CASMRGRTETQYF.

The rearrangement joins TRBV20-1 to TRBJ2-3; there is no DNA to check the TCRdb D call of TRBD2. The CDR3 covers 13 residues. Germline CDR1 DFQATT, CDR2 SNEGSKA (reference sequence). The CDR3 spells CSAPSGATDTQYF.

The chain links TRBV6-1 to TRBJ1-3; TCRdb indicates TRBD1, and absent DNA this call remains unverified. The length of the CDR3 is 15 residues. Germline assignment: CDR1 MNHNS and CDR2 SASEGT. CDR3 sequence reads: CASSPGPVSGNTIYF.

The gene calls are TRBV5-4 and TRBJ2-3. The CDR3 is 14 amino acids. In germline, CDR1 is SGHNT, CDR2 YYREEE (reference sequence). CDR3: CASSLAMEHHTQYF.

This rearrangement joins TRBV28 to TRBJ2-3; there is no DNA to check the TCRdb D call of TRBD2. The germline CDR1 and CDR2 sequences are MDHEN and SYDVKM. The CDR3 extends over 16 amino acids. CDR3 protein: CASSFPPGGSSNTQYF.

The V and J genes are TRBV20-1 and TRBJ2-3; the TCRdb call, TRBD1, lacks DNA for checking. This CDR3 comprises 14 residues. Germline CDR1 and CDR2: DFQATT and SNEGSKA (reference sequence). This chain's CDR3 is CSAPSGASTDTQYF.

The chain recombines TRBV5-4 with TRBJ1-2; checking the TCRdb D call of TRBD1 is not possible without DNA. The CDR3 covers 15 residues. Germline V CDR1 and CDR2: SGHNT, YYREEE (reference sequence). CDR3: CASSPDRGYNYGYTF.

The chain carries TRBV28 and TRBJ2-3. The CDR3 runs to 13 residues. Germline CDR1 and CDR2: MDHEN and SYDVKM. The CDR3 is CASRPSDSDTQYF. Full variable domain (remainder filled in from reference TRBV28 and TRBJ2-3): DVKVTQSSRYLVKRTGEKVFLECVQDMDHENMFWYRQDPGLGLRLIYFSYDVKMKEKGDIPEGYSVSREKKERFSLILESASTNQTSMYLCASRPSDSDTQYFGPGTRLTVL.